This TCR beta chain was documented in a study of shared clonotypes between healthy human individuals. Overall study context: Per donor, three plates held CD4 naive cells, three held CD4 memory, two held CD8 naive and one held CD8 memory.

Study-level results: Specimens sampled were limited to blood, with tissue repertoires likely differing. An expected dependence of interdonor clonotype sharing on sequencing depth was noted. Generally, estimated richness proved larger in naive subsets than it did in memory subsets.

The trim removed 0 bases at V and 4 bases at J, leaving 3 bases unmatched. Germline CDR1 LNHNV, CDR2 YYDKDF (reference sequence). The CDR3 spans 15 residues. On this clone itself: No antigen is known for it.

TCRdb keeps only in-frame clones here, not all; method: immunoSEQ multiplex PCR. Of a few million clones in the sample, over 90% were seen once. The gene calls are TRBV15 and TRBJ2-3, with 8 bases aligning to TRBD2. This sequence was found in a man aged 18 to 29 in good health. Some clones in this sample may be carry-over from other donors' samples. The source material was naive CD4+ T cells from PBMCs. Subset reported: CD45RA+ positively selected. The CDR3 DNA follows: TGTGCCACCAGCAGAGACCAGCGGGAGTCAGATACGCAGTATTTT. This gives the protein CATSRDQRESDTQYF.